The following is a TCR beta chain sequence with its context. Its antigen is undetermined. The method was immunoSEQ multiplex PCR; TCRdb's version includes in-frame clones alone and lacks a portion of them. The sample records roughly 140,000 clones, roughly 93% being singletons. The data are from a study of T cell responses to AZD1222 COVID-19 vaccine. Broader study findings: Donors, mostly white British, included more females; clonal diversity was possibly underestimated. A rise in Spike-specific TCR breadth and depth followed two AZD1222 doses.

This specimen was peripheral blood, taken 28 days after the second AZD1222 dose. The TCR sequence derives from an adult who received the AZD1222 COVID-19 vaccine.

The CDR3 nucleotides read TGTGCCAGTACCGACTCTCAGGGGGCGAACACTGAAGCTTTCTTT. This gives the protein CASTDSQGANTEAFF. The J gene is TRBJ1-1, the V gene TRBV19; TRBD1 agrees at 8 bases. Germline V gene lookup returns CDR1 LNHDA and CDR2 SQIVND (reference sequence). V trimming: 7 bases; J trimming: 1 base; junction bases outside the gene matches: 8. The CDR3 has 15 amino acids.